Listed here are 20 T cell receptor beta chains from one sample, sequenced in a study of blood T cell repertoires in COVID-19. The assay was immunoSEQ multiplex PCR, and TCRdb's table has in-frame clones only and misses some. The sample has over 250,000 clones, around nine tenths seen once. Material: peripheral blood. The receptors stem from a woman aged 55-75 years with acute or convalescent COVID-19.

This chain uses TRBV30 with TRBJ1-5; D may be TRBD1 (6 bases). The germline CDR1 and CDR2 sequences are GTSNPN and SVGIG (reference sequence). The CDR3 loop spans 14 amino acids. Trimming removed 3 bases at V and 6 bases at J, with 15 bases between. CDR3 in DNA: TGTGCCTGGAGCCAAGGGGGGGGCGGTCAGCCCCAGCATTTT. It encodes CAWSQGGGGQPQHF.

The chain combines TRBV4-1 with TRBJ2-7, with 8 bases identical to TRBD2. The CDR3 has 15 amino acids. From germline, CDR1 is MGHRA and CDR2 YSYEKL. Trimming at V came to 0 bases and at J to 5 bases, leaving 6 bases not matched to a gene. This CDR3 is CASSQDRTSYHEQYF. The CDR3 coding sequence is TGCGCCAGCAGCCAAGACCGGACTAGCTACCACGAGCAGTACTTC.

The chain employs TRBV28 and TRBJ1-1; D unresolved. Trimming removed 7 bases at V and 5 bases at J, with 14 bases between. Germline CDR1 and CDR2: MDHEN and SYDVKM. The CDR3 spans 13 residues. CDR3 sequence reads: CASTLRAWTEAFF. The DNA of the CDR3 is TGTGCCAGCACCCTGCGGGCTTGGACTGAAGCTTTCTTT.

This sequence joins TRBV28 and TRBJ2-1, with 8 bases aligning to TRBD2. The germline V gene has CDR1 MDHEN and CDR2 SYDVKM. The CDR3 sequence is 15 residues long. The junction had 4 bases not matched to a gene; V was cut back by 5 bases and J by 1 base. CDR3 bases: TGTGCCAGCAGTATCGGCGGGAGGTCCTACAATGAGCAGTTCTTC. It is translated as CASSIGGRSYNEQFF. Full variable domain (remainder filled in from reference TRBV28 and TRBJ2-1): DVKVTQSSRYLVKRTGEKVFLECVQDMDHENMFWYRQDPGLGLRLIYFSYDVKMKEKGDIPEGYSVSREKKERFSLILESASTNQTSMYLCASSIGGRSYNEQFFGPGTRLTVL.

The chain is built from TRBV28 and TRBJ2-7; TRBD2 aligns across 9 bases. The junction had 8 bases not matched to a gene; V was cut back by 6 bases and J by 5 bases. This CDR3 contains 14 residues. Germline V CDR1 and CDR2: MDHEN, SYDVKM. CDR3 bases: TGTGCCAGCAGCTTTCTCGGACTAGCGAACGAGCAGTACTTC. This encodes CASSFLGLANEQYF.

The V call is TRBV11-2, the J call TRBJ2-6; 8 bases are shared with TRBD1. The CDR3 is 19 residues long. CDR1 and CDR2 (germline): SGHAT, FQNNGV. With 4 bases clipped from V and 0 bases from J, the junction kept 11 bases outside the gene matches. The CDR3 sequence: CASSSYKGTGDSGANVLTF. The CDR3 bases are TGTGCCAGCAGCTCATACAAAGGGACAGGAGACTCTGGGGCCAACGTCCTGACTTTC.

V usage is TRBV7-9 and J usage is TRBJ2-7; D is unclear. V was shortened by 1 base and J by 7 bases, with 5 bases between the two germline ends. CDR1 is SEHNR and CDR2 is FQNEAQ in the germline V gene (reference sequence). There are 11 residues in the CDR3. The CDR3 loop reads CASSLDGEQYF. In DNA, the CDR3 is TGTGCCAGCAGCTTAGACGGTGAGCAGTACTTC.

CDR3 nucleotides: TGTGCCAGCAGCCTCACTAGCGGGAACACCGGGGAGCTGTTTTTT. As protein: CASSLTSGNTGELFF. The rearrangement links TRBV7-9 to TRBJ2-2, with 8 nucleotides matching TRBD2. Trimming took 5 bases from V and 1 from J; bases not matched to a gene: 3. The germline gives CDR1 SEHNR, CDR2 FQNEAQ (reference sequence). The CDR3 sequence is 15 residues long.

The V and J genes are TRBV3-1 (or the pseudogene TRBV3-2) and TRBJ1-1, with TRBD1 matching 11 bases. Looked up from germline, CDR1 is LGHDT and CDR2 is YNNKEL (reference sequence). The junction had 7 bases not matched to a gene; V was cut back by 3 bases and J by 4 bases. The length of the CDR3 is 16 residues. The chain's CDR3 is CASSQRTGTGGTEAFF. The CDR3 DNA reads TGTGCCAGCAGCCAGCGGACCGGGACAGGGGGCACTGAAGCTTTCTTT.

Here the CDR3 DNA reads TGTGCCAGCAGCCCGGGACTAGCGGGAAGGGATGAGCAGTTCTTC. Translated, it gives CASSPGLAGRDEQFF. The rearrangement joins TRBV7-3 to TRBJ2-1, with 13 bases fitting TRBD2. The germline CDR1 and CDR2 sequences are SGHTA and FQGTGA. This CDR3 has 15 residues. V lost 5 bases and J lost 8; bases outside the gene matches: 6.

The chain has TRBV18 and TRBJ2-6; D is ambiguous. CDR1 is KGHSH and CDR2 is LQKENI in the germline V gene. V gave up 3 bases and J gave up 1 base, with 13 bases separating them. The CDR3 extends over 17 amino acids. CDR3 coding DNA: TGTGCCAGCTCACCCATCAACATGTTTTCTGGGGCCAACGTCCTGACTTTC. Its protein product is CASSPINMFSGANVLTF.

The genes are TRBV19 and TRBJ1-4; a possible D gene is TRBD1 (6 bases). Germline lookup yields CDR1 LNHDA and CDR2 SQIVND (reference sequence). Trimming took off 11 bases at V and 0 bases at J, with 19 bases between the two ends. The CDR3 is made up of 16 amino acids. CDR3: CASKGGATPTNEKLFF. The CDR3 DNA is TGTGCCTCTAAAGGGGGTGCTACACCAACTAATGAAAAACTGTTTTTT.

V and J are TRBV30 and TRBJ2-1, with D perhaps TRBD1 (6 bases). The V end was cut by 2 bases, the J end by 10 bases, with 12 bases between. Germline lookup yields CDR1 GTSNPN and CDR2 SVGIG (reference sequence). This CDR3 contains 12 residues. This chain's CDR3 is CAWSRSRGEQFF. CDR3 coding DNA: TGTGCCTGGAGTCGGTCCAGGGGAGAGCAGTTCTTC.

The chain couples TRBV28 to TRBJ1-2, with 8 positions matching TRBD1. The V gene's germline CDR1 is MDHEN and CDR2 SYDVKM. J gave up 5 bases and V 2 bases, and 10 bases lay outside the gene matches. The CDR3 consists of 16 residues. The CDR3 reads CASSLRMDRANYGYTF. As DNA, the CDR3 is TGTGCCAGCAGTTTAAGGATGGACAGGGCAAATTATGGCTACACCTTC.

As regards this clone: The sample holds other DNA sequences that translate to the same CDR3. CDR3 DNA sequence: TGTGCCAGCAGCAGGGACAGACTATATGGCTACACCTTC. This encodes CASSRDRLYGYTF. This chain uses TRBV7-2 with TRBJ1-2; 7 nucleotides agree with TRBD1. CDR3 length: 13 amino acids. J lost 5 bases, V lost 5 bases, and 5 bases had no gene match. CDR1 SGHTA and CDR2 FQGNSA come from the germline V gene.

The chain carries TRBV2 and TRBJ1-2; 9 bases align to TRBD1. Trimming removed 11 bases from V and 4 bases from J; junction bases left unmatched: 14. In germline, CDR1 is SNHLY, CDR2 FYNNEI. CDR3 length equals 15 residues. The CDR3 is CAVPKGGQGSYGYTF. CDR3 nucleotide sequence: TGTGCCGTACCGAAGGGGGGACAGGGTAGCTATGGCTACACCTTC. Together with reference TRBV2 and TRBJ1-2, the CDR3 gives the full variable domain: EPEVTQTPSHQVTQMGQEVILRCVPISNHLYFYWYRQILGQKVEFLVSFYNNEISEKSEIFDDQFSVERPDGSNFTLKIRSTKLEDSAMYFCAVPKGGQGSYGYTFGSGTRLTVV.

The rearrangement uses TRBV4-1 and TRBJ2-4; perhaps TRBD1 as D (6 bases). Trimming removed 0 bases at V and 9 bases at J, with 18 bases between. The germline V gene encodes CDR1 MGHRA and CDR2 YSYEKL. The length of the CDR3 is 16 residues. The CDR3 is CASSQESGVRWGIQYF. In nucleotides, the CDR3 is TGCGCCAGCAGCCAAGAGTCAGGGGTAAGGTGGGGCATTCAGTACTTC.

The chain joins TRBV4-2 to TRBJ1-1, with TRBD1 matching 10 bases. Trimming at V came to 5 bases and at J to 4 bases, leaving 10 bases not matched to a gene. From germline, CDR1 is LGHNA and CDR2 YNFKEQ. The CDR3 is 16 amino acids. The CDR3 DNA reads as TGTGCCAGCAGCTCCGGGACAGGGGTGCTAGTCACTGAAGCTTTCTTT. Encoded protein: CASSSGTGVLVTEAFF.

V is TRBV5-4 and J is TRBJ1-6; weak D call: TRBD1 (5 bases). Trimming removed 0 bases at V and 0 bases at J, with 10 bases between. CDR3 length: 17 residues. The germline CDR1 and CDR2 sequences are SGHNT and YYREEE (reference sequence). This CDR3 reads CASSLAGGGSYNSPLHF. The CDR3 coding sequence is TGTGCCAGCAGCTTGGCCGGGGGTGGCTCCTATAATTCACCCCTCCACTTT. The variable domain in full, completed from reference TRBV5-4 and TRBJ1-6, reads ETGVTQSPTHLIKTRGQQVTLRCSSQSGHNTVSWYQQALGQGPQFIFQYYREEENGRGNFPPRFSGLQFPNYSSELNVNALELDDSALYLCASSLAGGGSYNSPLHFGNGTRLTVT.

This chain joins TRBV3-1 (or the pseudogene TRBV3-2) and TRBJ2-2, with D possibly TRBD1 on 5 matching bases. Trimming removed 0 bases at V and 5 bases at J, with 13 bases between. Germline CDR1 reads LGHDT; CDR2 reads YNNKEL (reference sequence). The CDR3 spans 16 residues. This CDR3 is CASSQEDQGMTGELFF. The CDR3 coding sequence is TGTGCCAGCAGCCAAGAAGACCAGGGTATGACCGGGGAGCTGTTTTTT.